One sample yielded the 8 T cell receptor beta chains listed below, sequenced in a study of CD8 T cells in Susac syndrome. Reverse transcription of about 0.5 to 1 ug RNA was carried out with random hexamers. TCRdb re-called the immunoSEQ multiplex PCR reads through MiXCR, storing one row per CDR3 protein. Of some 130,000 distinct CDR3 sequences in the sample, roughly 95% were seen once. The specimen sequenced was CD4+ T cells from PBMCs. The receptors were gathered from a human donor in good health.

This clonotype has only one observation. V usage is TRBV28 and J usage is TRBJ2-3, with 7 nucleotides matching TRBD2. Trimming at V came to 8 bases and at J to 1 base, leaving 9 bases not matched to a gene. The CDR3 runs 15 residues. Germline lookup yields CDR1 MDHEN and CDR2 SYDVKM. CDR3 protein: CASGPGGSGTDTQYF. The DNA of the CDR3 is TGTGCCAGCGGCCCGGGGGGATCGGGCACAGATACGCAGTATTTT.

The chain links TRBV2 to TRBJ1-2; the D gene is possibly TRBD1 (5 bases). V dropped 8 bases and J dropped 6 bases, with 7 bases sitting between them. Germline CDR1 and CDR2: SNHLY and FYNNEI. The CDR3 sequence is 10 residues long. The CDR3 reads CASGHNGYTF. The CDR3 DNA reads TGTGCCAGCGGACATAATGGCTACACCTTC.

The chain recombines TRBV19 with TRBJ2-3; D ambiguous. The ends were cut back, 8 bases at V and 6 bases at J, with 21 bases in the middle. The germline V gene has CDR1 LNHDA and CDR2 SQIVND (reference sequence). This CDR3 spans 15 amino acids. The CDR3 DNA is TGTGCCAGTTCCGCCTTAACGATGCTTTCCGATACGCAGTATTTT. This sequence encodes CASSALTMLSDTQYF.

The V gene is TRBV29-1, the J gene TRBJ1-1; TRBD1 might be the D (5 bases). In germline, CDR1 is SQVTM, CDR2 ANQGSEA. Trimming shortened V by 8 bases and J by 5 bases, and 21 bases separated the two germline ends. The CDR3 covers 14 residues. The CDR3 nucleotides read TGCAGCACTAAGACCCCGTCTGGGGGGACTGAAGCTTTCTTT. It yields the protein CSTKTPSGGTEAFF.

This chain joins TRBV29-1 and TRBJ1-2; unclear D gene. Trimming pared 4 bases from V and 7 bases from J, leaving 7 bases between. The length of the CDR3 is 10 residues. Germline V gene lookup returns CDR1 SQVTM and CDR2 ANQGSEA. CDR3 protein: CSVGIGGYTF. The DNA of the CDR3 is TGCAGCGTTGGGATCGGTGGCTACACCTTC.

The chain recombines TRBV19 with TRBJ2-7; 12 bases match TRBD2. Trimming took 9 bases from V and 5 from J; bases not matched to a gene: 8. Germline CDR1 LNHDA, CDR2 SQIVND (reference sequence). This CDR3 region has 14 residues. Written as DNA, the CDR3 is TGTGCCAGCGTGACTAGCGGGAGTTTAGACGAGCAGTACTTC. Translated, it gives CASVTSGSLDEQYF.

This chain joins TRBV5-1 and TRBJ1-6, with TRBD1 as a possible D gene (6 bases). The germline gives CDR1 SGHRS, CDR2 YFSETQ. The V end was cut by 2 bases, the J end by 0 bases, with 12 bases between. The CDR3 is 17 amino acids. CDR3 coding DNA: TGCGCCAGCAGCTTCAGGGGACCAAGCTCCTATAATTCACCCCTCCACTTT. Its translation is CASSFRGPSSYNSPLHF.

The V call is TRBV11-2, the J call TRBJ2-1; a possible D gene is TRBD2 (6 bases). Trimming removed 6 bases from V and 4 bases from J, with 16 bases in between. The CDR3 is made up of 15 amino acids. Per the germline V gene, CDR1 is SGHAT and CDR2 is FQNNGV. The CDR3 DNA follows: TGTGCCAGCAGGCAATTTGCGGGACGATACAATGAGCAGTTCTTC. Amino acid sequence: CASRQFAGRYNEQFF.